What follows are 7 T cell receptor beta chains derived from one specimen sequenced in a study of shared clonotypes between healthy human individuals. The data were produced by immunoSEQ multiplex PCR, yet TCRdb's version contains in-frame clones alone and is incomplete. This table holds around 1.1 million clones, 70% to 85% found once. Sequenced: memory CD4+ T cells from PBMCs. Stated subset: CD45RA-negative fraction. These TCRs come from a man aged 18 to 30 in good health. Some clones in this sample may be carry-over from other donors' samples.

This sequence joins TRBV30 and TRBJ1-5; D is undetermined. Germline V CDR1 and CDR2: GTSNPN, SVGIG (reference sequence). The CDR3 runs 13 residues. V was trimmed by 4 bases and J by 4 bases, leaving 11 bases between them. Here the CDR3 reads CAWNLLLNQPQHF. The CDR3 nucleotides are TGTGCCTGGAACCTCCTGCTTAATCAGCCCCAGCATTTT. The variable domain in full, with the rest retrieved from reference TRBV30 and TRBJ1-5, is SQTIHQWPATLVQPVGSPLSLECTVEGTSNPNLYWYRQAAGRGLQLLFYSVGIGQISSEVPQNLSASRPQDRQFILSSKKLLLSDSGFYLCAWNLLLNQPQHFGDGTRLSIL.

As regards this clone: It is likely a read error: a sequence one base away is far more abundant. The chain employs TRBV4-3 and TRBJ2-7; D is possibly TRBD1 or TRBD2 (5 bases each). With 0 bases removed from V and 5 bases from J, the gap between germline ends came to 17 bases. CDR1 LGHNA and CDR2 YSLEER come from the germline V gene. The CDR3 sequence is 16 residues long. The chain's CDR3 is CASSQDEGQGVDEQYF. The CDR3 DNA is TGCGCCAGCAGCCAAGACGAGGGGCAGGGCGTCGACGAGCAGTACTTC.

The chain employs TRBV10-1 and TRBJ2-7; 10 bases map to TRBD1. Looked up from germline, CDR1 is WNHNN and CDR2 is SYGVQD (reference sequence). J gave up 3 bases and V 3 bases, and 5 bases lay outside the gene matches. The CDR3 is 15 amino acids. Here the CDR3 reads CASSDRDRGHYEQYF. The CDR3 DNA follows: TGCGCCAGCAGTGACCGGGACAGGGGCCACTACGAGCAGTACTTC.

The chain couples TRBV15 to TRBJ2-1; D is possibly TRBD2 (5 bases). V lost 5 bases to trimming and J lost 6 bases, with 14 bases between them. Germline CDR1 and CDR2: LNHNV and YYDKDF (reference sequence). This CDR3 has 14 amino acids. The CDR3 is CATSGGDGVNEQFF. In nucleotides, the CDR3 is TGTGCCACCAGCGGCGGTGACGGGGTCAATGAGCAGTTCTTC.

On this clone itself: A far larger clone is just one base off, so this is likely a read error. Other DNA sequences in this specimen translate into the identical CDR3. The chain links TRBV5-1 to TRBJ2-1, with a tentative D call TRBD1 (6 bases). The CDR3 sequence is 16 residues long. Per germline, CDR1 SGHRS and CDR2 YFSETQ. CDR3 sequence reads: CASSSEPGVTYNEQFF. The DNA of the CDR3 is TGCGCTAGCAGCTCTGAGCCAGGGGTTACCTACAATGAGCAGTTCTTC. The full variable domain, with the rest looked up from reference TRBV5-1 and TRBJ2-1, is KAGVTQTPRYLIKTRGQQVTLSCSPISGHRSVSWYQQTPGQGLQFLFEYFSETQRNKGNFPGRFSGRQFSNSRSEMNVSTLELGDSALYLCASSSEPGVTYNEQFFGPGTRLTVL.

The chain carries TRBV2 and TRBJ1-5; no definite D call. CDR3 length: 14 amino acids. Trimming removed 3 bases from V and 2 bases from J, with 8 bases in between. From germline, CDR1 is SNHLY and CDR2 FYNNEI. For the CDR3, the DNA is TGTGCCAGCAGTGATAACGGGGGCAATCAGCCCCAGCATTTT. It encodes CASSDNGGNQPQHF.

The chain joins TRBV5-4 to TRBJ2-3; possibly TRBD2 for D (6 bases). CDR1 is SGHNT, CDR2 YYREEE, per germline (reference sequence). Trimming shortened V by 1 base and J by 4 bases, and 16 bases separated the two germline ends. This CDR3 is built from 16 residues. In nucleotides, the CDR3 is TGTGCCAGCAGCTTGTACTCCACGGGAGCAGCAGATACGCAGTATTTT. It yields the protein CASSLYSTGAADTQYF.